These 27 T cell receptor beta chains were all obtained from the same sample, sequenced in a study of beta chain features in type 1 diabetes. Study results and caveats: TCRB CDR3 length was moderately but significantly reduced in all four CD4+ subsets of Type 1 diabetes patients.

Their specific antigens are unknown. cDNA synthesis used the whole RNA isolate, giving expressed TCRB sequences. Only in-frame clones appear in the TCRdb table, and some are missing; sequencing was by immunoSEQ multiplex PCR. The sample holds around 690,000 clones, around 11% seen once. Sequencing was carried out using naive CD4+ T cells from blood. These receptors all stem from a young man with type 1 diabetes.

This clone was picked up a small number of times. The chain uses TRBV27 and TRBJ1-5; D might be TRBD1 (6 bases). With 2 bases removed from V and 2 bases from J, the gap between germline ends came to 13 bases. The CDR3 contains 16 residues. The germline V gene has CDR1 MNHEY and CDR2 SMNVEV (reference sequence). The CDR3 DNA reads as TGTGCCAGCAGTTTAAGGGGGGACGGTGGCAATCAGCCCCAGCATTTT. This gives the protein CASSLRGDGGNQPQHF.

The chain uses TRBV19 and TRBJ1-2; D is unresolved. V was shortened by 10 bases and J by 3 bases, with 15 bases between the two germline ends. CDR3 length: 13 residues. Per the germline V gene, CDR1 is LNHDA and CDR2 is SQIVND (reference sequence). CDR3: CATRREQYYGYTF. The CDR3, as DNA: TGTGCCACCCGTCGAGAGCAGTACTATGGCTACACCTTC.

There are a few counts of this clone. The chain employs TRBV14 and TRBJ2-5; D not resolved. Germline V CDR1 and CDR2: SGHDN, FVKESK. This CDR3 is built from 14 residues. Between the trimmed V and J ends, which lost 1 base and 4 bases, there was a span of 10 bases. CDR3 sequence (DNA): TGTGCCAGCAGCCAAGGGGCGTTTGGAGAGACCCAGTACTTC. Amino acids: CASSQGAFGETQYF.

This clone was counted between two and nine times. V usage is TRBV18 and J usage is TRBJ2-5; D ambiguous. The V gene lost 5 bases and the J gene lost 1 base, with 14 bases spanning the gap. This CDR3 spans 15 amino acids. Germline V gene data show CDR1 as KGHSH and CDR2 as LQKENI. The chain's CDR3 is CASSGNRDTQETQYF. CDR3 in DNA: TGTGCCAGCTCAGGTAATAGAGACACCCAAGAGACCCAGTACTTC.

As for this clone: The DNA is omitted, as the CDR3 cannot be located on it reliably, and the CDR3 follows TCRdb's listing. This rearrangement joins TRBV19 to TRBJ2-7. The CDR3 totals 13 residues, both ends included. CDR1 is LNHDA and CDR2 is SQIVND in the germline V gene (reference sequence). CDR3 sequence: CASTSGPGYEQYF.

The chain uses TRBV25-1 and TRBJ1-1, with D possibly being TRBD1 (6 bases). This CDR3 spans 14 amino acids. Germline V gives CDR1 MGHDK, CDR2 SYGVNS. The V gene lost 5 bases and the J gene lost 3 bases, with 13 bases spanning the gap. The CDR3 bases are TGTGCCAGCAGTATCACAGGGCCCGACACTGAAGCTTTCTTT. This codes for CASSITGPDTEAFF.

This rearrangement joins TRBV4-2 to TRBJ2-1; D possibly uses TRBD1 or TRBD2 (5 bases each). V was pared by 2 bases and J by 5 bases, with 16 bases between. The CDR3 is 16 amino acids. CDR1 and CDR2 from the germline V gene are LGHNA and YNFKEQ. The CDR3 DNA sequence: TGTGCCAGCAGCCAAACTTATCAGGGACCGAACAATGAGCAGTTCTTC. Protein: CASSQTYQGPNNEQFF.

V and J are TRBV25-1 and TRBJ2-7; no clear D gene. The CDR3 has 15 amino acids. Trimming pared 3 bases from V and 2 bases from J, leaving 14 bases between. The germline V gene encodes CDR1 MGHDK and CDR2 SYGVNS. The CDR3 spells CASSEGPRVPYEQYF. In DNA, the CDR3 is TGTGCCAGCAGTGAGGGCCCAAGGGTTCCCTACGAGCAGTACTTC.

This rearrangement joins TRBV19 to TRBJ1-5; D unclear. In germline, CDR1 is LNHDA, CDR2 SQIVND (reference sequence). Trimming cost V 8 bases and J 0 bases, with 14 bases left between them. The CDR3 contains 15 residues. CDR3: CASVRYADSNQPQHF. The CDR3 DNA reads as TGTGCCAGTGTACGTTATGCAGATAGCAATCAGCCCCAGCATTTT.

This clone was seen a few times. J is TRBJ1-2 and V is TRBV19; D gene unclear. Per the germline V gene, CDR1 is LNHDA and CDR2 is SQIVND (reference sequence). V was clipped by 7 bases and J by 8 bases, with 23 bases between them. This CDR3 contains 15 residues. The CDR3 DNA is TGTGCCAGTACATCATCTTTCGGGAGTTTGAGGGGCTACACCTTC. Translation: CASTSSFGSLRGYTF. Variable domain in full (rest from reference TRBV19 and TRBJ1-2): DGGITQSPKYLFRKEGQNVTLSCEQNLNHDAMYWYRQDPGQGLRLIYYSQIVNDFQKGDIAEGYSVSREKKESFPLTVTSAQKNPTAFYLCASTSSFGSLRGYTFGSGTRLTVV.

V and J are TRBV7-9 and TRBJ1-6; D may be TRBD1 (5 bases). The CDR3 is 13 residues long. The V gene's germline CDR1 is SEHNR and CDR2 FQNEAQ (reference sequence). Trimming removed 5 bases at V and 7 bases at J, with 9 bases between. The CDR3 bases are TGTGCCAGCAGCCCGGAGGGGAATTCACCCCTCCACTTT. Translation gives CASSPEGNSPLHF. The whole variable domain, filled in from reference TRBV7-9 and TRBJ1-6, reads DTGVSQNPRHKITKRGQNVTFRCDPISEHNRLYWYRQTLGQGPEFLTYFQNEAQLEKSRLLSDRFSAERPKGSFSTLEIQRTEQGDSAMYLCASSPEGNSPLHFGNGTRLTVT.

This clone appeared a few times. The chain carries TRBV2 and TRBJ1-5; perhaps TRBD1 as D (5 bases). Trimming took off 10 bases at V and 0 bases at J, with 16 bases between the two ends. The CDR3 is 15 amino acids. CDR1 and CDR2 (germline): SNHLY, FYNNEI. CDR3 protein: CATTWGRDSNQPQHF. DNA of the CDR3: TGTGCCACGACCTGGGGCAGAGATAGCAATCAGCCCCAGCATTTT. The full variable domain, its missing parts supplied by reference TRBV2 and TRBJ1-5, is EPEVTQTPSHQVTQMGQEVILRCVPISNHLYFYWYRQILGQKVEFLVSFYNNEISEKSEIFDDQFSVERPDGSNFTLKIRSTKLEDSAMYFCATTWGRDSNQPQHFGDGTRLSIL.

The V call is TRBV2, the J call TRBJ1-5, with D possibly being TRBD1 (6 bases). The germline V gene has CDR1 SNHLY and CDR2 FYNNEI. This CDR3 has 11 residues. Trimming left V 6 bases short and J 12 bases short, with 12 bases between. CDR3 protein: CASSFGGLQHF. The CDR3 DNA sequence: TGTGCCAGCAGCTTTGGGGGGCTCCAGCATTTT.

This clone has a handful of counts. V gene TRBV15 combines with J gene TRBJ2-7; 9 bases line up with TRBD1. V shed 5 bases, J shed 0 bases, and the junction held 2 bases outside the gene matches. The CDR3 has 14 amino acids. CDR1 LNHNV and CDR2 YYDKDF come from the germline V gene (reference sequence). The DNA for the CDR3 is TGTGCCACCAGCCGACAGGGGGTCTCCTACGAGCAGTACTTC. As protein: CATSRQGVSYEQYF.

The V gene is TRBV29-1, the J gene TRBJ1-1; D not resolved. CDR1 and CDR2 from the germline V gene are SQVTM and ANQGSEA. The CDR3 is 12 amino acids. The V end was cut by 3 bases, the J end by 11 bases, with 16 bases between. CDR3 protein: CSVENNQESAFF. The CDR3 nucleotides are TGCAGCGTTGAGAACAACCAAGAGTCGGCTTTCTTT.

The chain couples TRBV6-6 to TRBJ1-2; D perhaps matches TRBD1 (6 bases). The V and J ends lost 4 bases and 7 bases respectively, with 13 bases between them. The CDR3 spans 13 residues. Germline CDR1 reads MNHNY; CDR2 reads SVGAGI (reference sequence). CDR3 DNA sequence: TGTGCCAGCAGTTTCACAGGGAGAGGTGGCTACACCTTC. This encodes CASSFTGRGGYTF.

The rearrangement joins TRBV9 to TRBJ2-1, with 7 bases that match TRBD2. The CDR3 is made up of 13 amino acids. Germline CDR1 SGDLS, CDR2 YYNGEE. J gave up 6 bases and V 0 bases, and 0 bases lay outside the gene matches. Here the CDR3 reads CASSVASGNEQFF. CDR3 sequence (DNA): TGTGCCAGCAGCGTAGCTAGCGGCAATGAGCAGTTCTTC.

Turning to this clone: The same CDR3 is also encoded by other DNA sequences in this sample. The chain recombines TRBV5-1 with TRBJ2-2, with a tentative D call TRBD1 (5 bases). Trimming shortened V by 0 bases and J by 5 bases, and 11 bases separated the two germline ends. The CDR3 spans 15 residues. The V gene's germline CDR1 is SGHRS and CDR2 YFSETQ. CDR3 loop: CASSLAAGLTGELFF. Written as DNA, the CDR3 is TGCGCCAGCAGCTTGGCGGCAGGGCTGACCGGGGAGCTGTTTTTT.

In its sample, this clone was seen a few times. This chain connects TRBV30 to TRBJ1-6, with no clear D. CDR3 size: 16 residues. Germline values: CDR1 GTSNPN, CDR2 SVGIG (reference sequence). The ends were cut back, 5 bases at V and 0 bases at J, with 14 bases in the middle. CDR3 DNA: TGTGCCTGGGACCGGTGGAGGAGCTCCTATAATTCACCCCTCCACTTT. This codes for CAWDRWRSSYNSPLHF.

This clone was seen only a few times. At one boundary the junction diverges from the germline segment, which might be a read error. This sequence joins TRBV23-1 and TRBJ2-5, with D tentatively TRBD2 (5 bases). TRBV23-1 qualifies as an ORF whose function is uncertain. This CDR3 comprises 14 residues. The CDR3 DNA reads TGCGCCAGCAGTCATGGACTCCTTAAAGAGGCCCAGTACTTC. Amino acids: CASSHGLLKEAQYF.

V gene TRBV4-3 combines with J gene TRBJ2-2; no definite D call. Germline V gives CDR1 LGHNA, CDR2 YSLEER. V shed 0 bases and J shed 4 bases, with 6 bases lying between them. The CDR3 sequence is 14 residues long. The CDR3 spells CASSQDITTGELFF. The CDR3 region has the DNA TGCGCCAGCAGCCAAGATATAACCACCGGGGAGCTGTTTTTT.

This clone was seen more than once but under ten times. Other DNA variants within this sample encode the same CDR3. The chain employs TRBV11-2 and TRBJ2-1; D uncertain. Germline V gene lookup returns CDR1 SGHAT and CDR2 FQNNGV. There are 13 residues in the CDR3. Trimming shortened V by 0 bases and J by 6 bases, and 6 bases separated the two germline ends. The CDR3 region is CASSLDRSNEQFF. In nucleotides, the CDR3 is TGTGCCAGCAGCTTAGATAGGTCCAATGAGCAGTTCTTC.

In its sample, this clone was seen a few times. The chain couples TRBV27 to TRBJ1-1, with D possibly TRBD1 on 5 matching bases. Trimming removed 5 bases at V and 3 bases at J, with 19 bases between. CDR1 and CDR2 (germline): MNHEY, SMNVEV (reference sequence). The CDR3 totals 16 residues. The CDR3 nucleotides are TGTGCCAGCAGTCGTTGGGGGGTTGGGGGAGACACTGAAGCTTTCTTT. Protein sequence: CASSRWGVGGDTEAFF.

This clone appeared a few times. The V call is TRBV7-8, the J call TRBJ1-2, with a possible D match to TRBD1 (5 bases). With 6 bases removed from V and 14 bases from J, the gap between germline ends came to 22 bases. The CDR3 runs 13 residues. CDR1 SGHVS and CDR2 FQNEAQ come from the germline V gene. CDR3 DNA sequence: TGTGCCAGCAGTTCGAGGGCAGGGCCCCACTTGACCTTC. Its translation is CASSSRAGPHLTF.

This clone occurred a few times. J is TRBJ2-3 and V is TRBV9; D possibly corresponds to TRBD2 (5 bases). The CDR3 extends over 15 amino acids. Trimming cost V 0 bases and J 3 bases, with 11 bases left between them. Germline V gives CDR1 SGDLS, CDR2 YYNGEE. Here the CDR3 reads CASSVAPGETDTQYF. CDR3 bases: TGTGCCAGCAGCGTAGCCCCCGGGGAAACAGATACGCAGTATTTT.

The gene calls are TRBV13 and TRBJ2-5; 7 bases line up with TRBD2. There are 13 residues in the CDR3. Trimming at V came to 5 bases and at J to 4 bases, leaving 4 bases not matched to a gene. The germline V gene encodes CDR1 PRHDT and CDR2 FYEKMQ (reference sequence). The DNA of the CDR3 is TGTGCCAGCAGCCAGACTAGCCGAGAGACCCAGTACTTC. It is translated as CASSQTSRETQYF.

The chain joins TRBV9 to TRBJ1-6; tentatively, D is TRBD1 (5 bases). The V and J ends lost 0 bases and 7 bases respectively, with 14 bases between them. From germline, CDR1 is SGDLS and CDR2 YYNGEE. The CDR3 spans 16 residues. The CDR3 loop is CASSVENGGGNSPLHF. CDR3 bases: TGTGCCAGCAGCGTAGAAAATGGGGGTGGAAATTCACCCCTCCACTTT.